Presented here are 27 T cell receptor beta chains from one specimen sequenced in a study of shared clonotypes between healthy human individuals. Profiled with immunoSEQ multiplex PCR; TCRdb holds only in-frame clones, not every one. Of about 380,000 clones in the sample, around 96% were seen once. What was sequenced was memory CD8+ T cells sorted from blood. Subset here: CD45RO+ cells pooled with CCR7-negative TemRA cells. These receptors all stem from a young man in good health.

The chain couples TRBV30 to TRBJ2-7, with D unclear. V was shortened by 2 bases and J by 1 base, with 6 bases between the two germline ends. Germline V gene lookup returns CDR1 GTSNPN and CDR2 SVGIG (reference sequence). The CDR3 has 12 residues. CDR3: CAWSKGSYEQYF. The CDR3 DNA sequence: TGTGCCTGGAGTAAAGGATCCTACGAGCAGTACTTC. The full variable domain, with the rest looked up from reference TRBV30 and TRBJ2-7, is SQTIHQWPATLVQPVGSPLSLECTVEGTSNPNLYWYRQAAGRGLQLLFYSVGIGQISSEVPQNLSASRPQDRQFILSSKKLLLSDSGFYLCAWSKGSYEQYFGPGTRLTVT.

The CDR3 sequence is CASSGTVNTEAFF. DNA of the CDR3: TGTGCCAGCAGCGGGACAGTGAACACTGAAGCTTTCTTT. This sequence joins TRBV13 and TRBJ1-1; 7 nucleotides align to TRBD1. The CDR3 spans 13 residues. With 5 bases clipped from V and 0 bases from J, the junction kept 0 bases outside the gene matches. The germline V gene encodes CDR1 PRHDT and CDR2 FYEKMQ (reference sequence).

The chain has TRBV2 and TRBJ2-5, with 11 nucleotides matching TRBD2. With 8 bases clipped from V and 2 bases from J, the junction kept 10 bases outside the gene matches. This CDR3 is 16 amino acids long. The V gene's germline CDR1 is SNHLY and CDR2 FYNNEI. The CDR3 sequence is CASRVSGRATQETQYF. The CDR3 DNA reads as TGTGCCAGCCGTGTTAGCGGGAGGGCCACTCAAGAGACCCAGTACTTC.

The chain couples TRBV6-5 to TRBJ1-3; D might be TRBD1 (6 bases). Germline V CDR1 and CDR2: MNHEY, SVGAGI. The CDR3 runs 16 residues. Trimming pared 3 bases from V and 0 bases from J, leaving 12 bases between. The DNA of the CDR3 is TGTGCCAGCAGTTATTCACAGGGTTTCTCTGGAAACACCATATATTTT. This gives the protein CASSYSQGFSGNTIYF.

The chain recombines TRBV7-9 with TRBJ2-3; TRBD2 might be the D (6 bases). Looked up from germline, CDR1 is SEHNR and CDR2 is FQNEAQ (reference sequence). The CDR3 is made up of 15 amino acids. The V and J ends lost 4 bases and 1 base respectively, with 12 bases between them. CDR3 DNA sequence: TGTGCCAGCAGCTCGGGGGATCGAGGCACAGATACGCAGTATTTT. The encoded protein is CASSSGDRGTDTQYF.

This clone appeared once. The chain carries TRBV10-3 and TRBJ2-3, with 12 bases identical to TRBD2. From germline, CDR1 is ENHRY and CDR2 SYGVKD. V lost 7 bases to trimming and J lost 5 bases; unmatched junction nucleotides: 1. This CDR3 is 13 amino acids long. CDR3 nucleotide sequence: TGTGCCATCACGGGACTAGCGGGAGATACGCAGTATTTT. Encoded protein: CAITGLAGDTQYF.

This chain's CDR3 is CASSFRLAYNEQFF. The CDR3 DNA follows: TGCGCCAGCAGCTTCCGACTAGCCTACAATGAGCAGTTCTTC. This rearrangement joins TRBV5-1 to TRBJ2-1; maybe TRBD2 (6 bases). The CDR3 extends over 14 amino acids. V was clipped by 2 bases and J by 2 bases, with 8 bases between them. Germline values: CDR1 SGHRS, CDR2 YFSETQ.

As regards this clone: At one of its ends the junction is not consistent with the germline gene, which may arise from a read error. Additional DNA sequences in this sample encode the identical CDR3. The rearrangement links TRBV6-6 to TRBJ2-3; 10 bases map to TRBD1. The CDR3 covers 16 residues. CDR1 MNHNY and CDR2 SVGAGI come from the germline V gene (reference sequence). The CDR3 region is CASSLWTGGSTDTQYF. DNA of the CDR3: TGTGCCAGCAGTCTCTGGACAGGGGGTAGCACGGATACGCAGTATTTT.

This chain uses TRBV28 with TRBJ2-3; a weak D match, TRBD2 (5 bases). V lost 4 bases and J 4 bases, leaving 15 bases between the germline ends. CDR3 length: 15 residues. CDR1 is MDHEN, CDR2 SYDVKM, per germline. CDR3: CASSSTQAAPDTQYF. The CDR3 coding sequence is TGTGCCAGCAGTTCAACCCAAGCGGCCCCAGATACGCAGTATTTT.

V is TRBV28 and J is TRBJ1-2; a weak D match, TRBD1 (6 bases). CDR3 size: 15 residues. V gave up 6 bases and J gave up 2 bases, with 16 bases separating them. Germline V gene lookup returns CDR1 MDHEN and CDR2 SYDVKM. CDR3 residues: CASSQVGTPNYGYTF. DNA of the CDR3: TGTGCCAGCAGCCAAGTGGGGACACCCAACTATGGCTACACCTTC.

The V call is TRBV10-3, the J call TRBJ2-1, with 7 bases identical to TRBD2. The CDR3 extends over 10 amino acids. V shed 10 bases and J 6 bases; nucleotides not matched to a gene: 0. In germline, CDR1 is ENHRY, CDR2 SYGVKD. Here the CDR3 reads CASGSNEQFF. CDR3 DNA sequence: TGTGCCAGCGGGAGCAATGAGCAGTTCTTC.

In DNA form, the CDR3 reads TGTGCCAGCAGCTTAAGGGCGGAATACTCCTACAATGAGCAGTTCTTC. Translating it yields CASSLRAEYSYNEQFF. The V and J genes are TRBV11-3 and TRBJ2-1; D is uncertain. The CDR3 length is 16 residues. Trimming removed 2 bases from V and 0 bases from J, with 11 bases in between. Germline V gene lookup returns CDR1 SGHNT and CDR2 YENEEA. The variable domain in full, completed from reference TRBV11-3 and TRBJ2-1, reads EAGVVQSPRYKIIEKKQPVAFWCNPISGHNTLYWYLQNLGQGPELLIRYENEEAVDDSQLPKDRFSAERLKGVDSTLKIQPAELGDSAVYLCASSLRAEYSYNEQFFGPGTRLTVL.

This chain links TRBV30 with TRBJ2-3; D gene unclear. Germline CDR1 reads GTSNPN; CDR2 reads SVGIG (reference sequence). Trimming left V 5 bases short and J 6 bases short, with 12 bases between. The CDR3 has 12 amino acids. The CDR3 protein is CAWGSSVDTQYF. The DNA of the CDR3 is TGTGCCTGGGGTAGTTCAGTGGATACGCAGTATTTT.

The chain joins TRBV25-1 to TRBJ1-1; D uncertain. This CDR3 comprises 17 residues. CDR1 and CDR2 from the germline V gene are MGHDK and SYGVNS. V dropped 2 bases and J dropped 3 bases, with 19 bases sitting between them. This chain's CDR3 is CASSETPPTFLDTEAFF. Written as DNA, the CDR3 is TGTGCCAGCAGTGAAACCCCCCCAACCTTCTTGGACACTGAAGCTTTCTTT. Full variable domain (missing parts from reference TRBV25-1 and TRBJ1-1): EADIYQTPRYLVIGTGKKITLECSQTMGHDKMYWYQQDPGMELHLIHYSYGVNSTEKGDLSSESTVSRIRTEHFPLTLESARPSHTSQYLCASSETPPTFLDTEAFFGQGTRLTVV.

V and J are TRBV19 and TRBJ1-1; a possible D gene is TRBD1 (6 bases). The germline V gene encodes CDR1 LNHDA and CDR2 SQIVND (reference sequence). Deletions cut 10 bases from V and 3 bases from J, with 18 bases between. The length of the CDR3 is 14 residues. The CDR3 region has the DNA TGTGCCACCCGGGACGGGGGGCTAGACACTGAAGCTTTCTTT. Its protein product is CATRDGGLDTEAFF.

The chain combines TRBV29-1 with TRBJ2-5; no reliable D call. V lost 5 bases to trimming and J lost 0 bases, with 13 bases between them. CDR3 length: 14 amino acids. Germline loops: CDR1 SQVTM, CDR2 ANQGSEA. CDR3 residues: CSVTLQAYQETQYF. The DNA for the CDR3 is TGCAGCGTTACCCTTCAGGCGTACCAAGAGACCCAGTACTTC.

J is TRBJ2-1 and V is TRBV29-1; 8 bases are shared with TRBD1. After removal of 6 bases from V and 3 bases from J, the junction contained 13 bases not matched to a gene. Germline lookup yields CDR1 SQVTM and CDR2 ANQGSEA. CDR3 length equals 16 residues. The CDR3 bases are TGCAGCGTGGTAACTTCCGGGACAGGTTACTACAATGAGCAGTTCTTC. It translates to CSVVTSGTGYYNEQFF.

V is TRBV28 and J is TRBJ2-1, with 8 bases matching TRBD2. Germline V gene data show CDR1 as MDHEN and CDR2 as SYDVKM. The CDR3 runs to 19 residues. The trim removed 5 bases at V and 0 bases at J, leaving 15 bases unmatched. CDR3 nucleotide sequence: TGTGCCAGCAGTCCATGGACTAGCCGCCCAAAAATCTCCTACAATGAGCAGTTCTTC. This gives the protein CASSPWTSRPKISYNEQFF.

This chain connects TRBV2 to TRBJ2-5; D assignment may be TRBD1 or TRBD2 (5 bases each). V dropped 6 bases and J dropped 5 bases, with 25 bases sitting between them. This CDR3 comprises 17 residues. Germline V gene sequence: CDR1 SNHLY, CDR2 FYNNEI. DNA for the CDR3: TGTGCCAGCAGGGACCCTAGGGACGAGGGAGTAGGGGAGACCCAGTACTTC. It is translated as CASRDPRDEGVGETQYF.

The rearrangement uses TRBV14 and TRBJ1-2; D unclear. The germline V and J ends were trimmed by 0 bases and 0 bases, with 2 bases remaining between them. From germline, CDR1 is SGHDN and CDR2 FVKESK. The CDR3 length is 13 residues. The CDR3 sequence is CASSQDTNYGYTF. CDR3 in DNA: TGTGCCAGCAGCCAAGACACTAACTATGGCTACACCTTC. The whole variable domain, filled in from reference TRBV14 and TRBJ1-2, reads EAGVTQFPSHSVIEKGQTVTLRCDPISGHDNLYWYRRVMGKEIKFLLHFVKESKQDESGMPNNRFLAERTGGTYSTLKVQPAELEDSGVYFCASSQDTNYGYTFGSGTRLTVV.

The chain links TRBV4-1 to TRBJ1-1; 7 positions agree with TRBD1. The CDR3 runs 15 residues. Germline V gives CDR1 MGHRA, CDR2 YSYEKL. V shed 3 bases, J shed 3 bases, and the junction held 7 bases outside the gene matches. In nucleotides, the CDR3 is TGCGCCAGCAGCCATGAGACAGGGCTGGACACTGAAGCTTTCTTT. It codes for CASSHETGLDTEAFF.

This clone was picked up one time. This chain links TRBV6-5 with TRBJ1-5; unclear D gene. Germline V lookup: CDR1 MNHEY, CDR2 SVGAGI. The CDR3 totals 12 residues. The V end was cut by 4 bases, the J end by 11 bases, with 12 bases between. The CDR3 region is CASSSPSRTQHF. CDR3 DNA: TGTGCCAGCAGTTCACCCTCGAGGACCCAGCATTTT.

V gene TRBV29-1 combines with J gene TRBJ2-3, with D uncertain. V lost 3 bases and J lost 8, with 18 bases in between. This CDR3 contains 14 residues. Germline V lookup: CDR1 SQVTM, CDR2 ANQGSEA. This chain's CDR3 is CSVENIPLVGTQYF. CDR3 DNA: TGCAGCGTTGAGAATATCCCCCTTGTCGGTACGCAGTATTTT.

The chain joins TRBV18 to TRBJ2-4, with D possibly TRBD2 on 6 matching bases. With 5 bases removed from V and 8 bases from J, the gap between germline ends came to 16 bases. Germline lookup yields CDR1 KGHSH and CDR2 LQKENI. This CDR3 comprises 14 residues. The CDR3: CASSVGGVRDIQYF. In DNA form, the CDR3 reads TGTGCCAGCTCAGTAGGAGGGGTAAGAGACATTCAGTACTTC.

The V call is TRBV7-2, the J call TRBJ2-7; no definite D call. This CDR3 has 16 amino acids. Germline V gives CDR1 SGHTA, CDR2 FQGNSA. V was trimmed by 4 bases and J by 2 bases, leaving 18 bases between them. CDR3 amino acids: CASSYSSYGGAYEQYF. For the CDR3, the DNA is TGTGCCAGCAGCTATAGCTCCTACGGTGGGGCCTACGAGCAGTACTTC.

The V gene is TRBV7-8, the J gene TRBJ1-1, with D hard to call. Germline loops: CDR1 SGHVS, CDR2 FQNEAQ. CDR3 length equals 13 residues. Trimming removed 1 base from V and 5 bases from J, with 8 bases in between. The CDR3 DNA reads TGTGCCAGCAGCTTAGGTTGGGGAACTGAAGCTTTCTTT. Its protein product is CASSLGWGTEAFF.

V and J are TRBV7-9 and TRBJ2-7; D not resolved. This CDR3 contains 13 residues. Germline CDR1 is SEHNR and CDR2 is FQNEAQ (reference sequence). V lost 1 base and J 3 bases, leaving 7 bases between the germline ends. The CDR3 here is CASSLDPRYEQYF. CDR3 sequence (DNA): TGTGCCAGCAGCTTAGATCCGCGCTACGAGCAGTACTTC.